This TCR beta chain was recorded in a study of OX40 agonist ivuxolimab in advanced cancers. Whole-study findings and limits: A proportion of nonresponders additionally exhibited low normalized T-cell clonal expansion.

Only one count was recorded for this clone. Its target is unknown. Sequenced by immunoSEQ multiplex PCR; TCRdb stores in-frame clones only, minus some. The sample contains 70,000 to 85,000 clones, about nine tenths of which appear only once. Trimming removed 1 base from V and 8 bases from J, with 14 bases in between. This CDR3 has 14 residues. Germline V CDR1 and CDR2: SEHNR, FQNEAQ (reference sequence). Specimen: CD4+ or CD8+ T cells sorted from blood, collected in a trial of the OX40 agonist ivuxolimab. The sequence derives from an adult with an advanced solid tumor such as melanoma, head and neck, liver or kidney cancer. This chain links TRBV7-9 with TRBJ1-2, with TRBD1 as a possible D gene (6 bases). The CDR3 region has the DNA TGTGCCAGCAGCTTAGGGGGGGACACAGGCGGCTACACCTTC. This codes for CASSLGGDTGGYTF.